This T cell receptor beta chain is drawn from a study of blood T cell repertoires in COVID-19. On the study more broadly: Samples of COVID-19 (acute and convalescent) were obtained from the United States, Italy and Spain. Nucleic acid was either cDNA or gDNA, and it came from T cells, B-cell-depleted T cells, or PBMCs.

The CDR3 has 17 residues. V lost 4 bases to trimming and J lost 6 bases; unmatched junction nucleotides: 11. Germline V gene sequence: CDR1 MNHEY, CDR2 SMNVEV (reference sequence). Under the authors' procedure: From reference gene primer amplification, estimates of nucleated cell counts were derived. Clones were read by immunoSEQ multiplex PCR, and TCRdb kept only the in-frame ones, dropping some. V and J calls and clone size are copied from that table; D and trimming were computed from the DNA. The sample lists some 83,000 clones, around 81% occurring once. Sample: peripheral blood. This clonotype was sampled from a man at least 80 years old with acute or convalescent COVID-19. The rearrangement uses TRBV27 and TRBJ2-7; TRBD2 aligns across 14 bases. The CDR3 DNA is TGTGCCAGCAGTTACCTTGGACTAGCGGGAGGAGGAGGCGAGCAGTACTTC. It is translated as CASSYLGLAGGGGEQYF.